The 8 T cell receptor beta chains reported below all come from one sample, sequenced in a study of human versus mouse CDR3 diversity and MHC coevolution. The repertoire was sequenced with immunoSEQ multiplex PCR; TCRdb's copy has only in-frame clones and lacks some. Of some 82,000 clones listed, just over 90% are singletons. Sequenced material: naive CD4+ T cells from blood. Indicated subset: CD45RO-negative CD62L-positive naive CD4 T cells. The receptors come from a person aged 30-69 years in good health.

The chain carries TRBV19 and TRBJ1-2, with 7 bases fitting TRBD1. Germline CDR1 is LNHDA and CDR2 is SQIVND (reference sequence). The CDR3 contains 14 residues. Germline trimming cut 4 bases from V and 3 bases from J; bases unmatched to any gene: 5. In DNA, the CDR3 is TGTGCCAGTAGTACCCAGGGGGATCACTATGGCTACACCTTC. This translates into CASSTQGDHYGYTF.

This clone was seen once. The CDR3 loop reads CASLKGTGGVETQYF. In nucleotides, the CDR3 is TGCGCCAGCCTAAAGGGGACAGGGGGCGTAGAGACCCAGTACTTC. The chain uses TRBV5-1 and TRBJ2-5; 12 bases align to TRBD1. The CDR3 runs 15 residues. V shed 7 bases, J shed 4 bases, and the junction held 8 bases outside the gene matches. In germline, CDR1 is SGHRS, CDR2 YFSETQ.

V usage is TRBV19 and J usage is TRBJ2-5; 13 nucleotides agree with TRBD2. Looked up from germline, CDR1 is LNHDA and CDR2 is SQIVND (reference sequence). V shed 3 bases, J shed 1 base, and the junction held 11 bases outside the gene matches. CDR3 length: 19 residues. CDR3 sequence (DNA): TGTGCCAGTAGTATCGGCCCCCCACTAGCGGGGGGGCCCCAAGAGACCCAGTACTTC. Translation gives CASSIGPPLAGGPQETQYF.

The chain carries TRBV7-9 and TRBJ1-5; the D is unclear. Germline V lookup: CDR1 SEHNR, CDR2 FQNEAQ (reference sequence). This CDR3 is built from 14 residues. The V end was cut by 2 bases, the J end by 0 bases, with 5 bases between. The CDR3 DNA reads TGTGCCAGCAGCTTACGGGGTAGCAATCAGCCCCAGCATTTT. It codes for CASSLRGSNQPQHF.

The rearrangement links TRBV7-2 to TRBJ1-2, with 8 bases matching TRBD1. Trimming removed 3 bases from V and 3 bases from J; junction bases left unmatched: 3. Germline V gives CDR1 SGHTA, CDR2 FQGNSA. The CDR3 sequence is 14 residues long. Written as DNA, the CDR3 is TGTGCCAGCAGCTTGGCGGACAGGGACTATGGCTACACCTTC. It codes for CASSLADRDYGYTF.

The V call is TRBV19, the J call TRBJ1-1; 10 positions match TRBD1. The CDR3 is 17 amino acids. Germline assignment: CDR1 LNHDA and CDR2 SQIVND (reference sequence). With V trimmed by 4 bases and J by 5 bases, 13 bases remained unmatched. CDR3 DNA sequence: TGTGCCAGTAGTACTTGGACAGGGGGATATAGGAGTACTGAAGCTTTCTTT. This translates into CASSTWTGGYRSTEAFF.

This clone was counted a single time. The CDR3 DNA reads as TGTGCCAGCAGTTTAATTCGGGTGGCAGGGGTGAACACCGGGGAGCTGTTTTTT. Amino acids: CASSLIRVAGVNTGELFF. The rearrangement joins TRBV27 to TRBJ2-2; tentatively, D is TRBD1 (6 bases). Germline V gene lookup returns CDR1 MNHEY and CDR2 SMNVEV (reference sequence). V lost 2 bases and J 1 base, leaving 17 bases between the germline ends. CDR3 length: 18 amino acids.

CDR3 protein: CASSLGGSDQETQYF. In DNA, the CDR3 is TGTGCCAGCAGCTTAGGTGGTAGCGACCAAGAGACCCAGTACTTC. The V call is TRBV7-2, the J call TRBJ2-5; tentatively, D is TRBD2 (5 bases). CDR3 size: 15 residues. Germline values: CDR1 SGHTA, CDR2 FQGNSA. Trimming removed 1 base at V and 0 bases at J, with 9 bases between.